These 28 T cell receptor beta chains share one sample of origin, sequenced in a study of T cell repertoires in cytomegalovirus infection. Their specific antigens are unknown. MiXCR, applied by TCRdb to the reads, yields one record per CDR3 protein. The sample contains approximately 220,000 distinct CDR3 sequences, less than 50% of which appear only once. Source: CD8+ T cells from cultured PBMCs, taken from culture after CMV antigen stimulation. The receptor source for this set is a human donor in good health (CMV status not recorded). Some clones in this sample may be carry-over from other donors' samples.

V gene TRBV28 combines with J gene TRBJ2-7, with 10 bases aligning to TRBD2. Germline V gives CDR1 MDHEN, CDR2 SYDVKM. This CDR3 is built from 15 residues. V was clipped by 6 bases and J by 0 bases; unmatched bases: 5. For the CDR3, the DNA is TGTGCCAGCAGACCTGGACTAGCGGTCTCCTACGAGCAGTACTTC. It specifies CASRPGLAVSYEQYF.

This chain uses TRBV12-3 or TRBV12-4 with TRBJ2-7; 9 bases agree with TRBD1. V gave up 6 bases and J gave up 4 bases; unmatched junction bases: 7. CDR3 length equals 14 residues. As DNA, the CDR3 is TGTGCCAGCAGCCGTGGACAGGGGTTGTACGAGCAGTACTTC. This codes for CASSRGQGLYEQYF.

This clonotype has a count of ten or more. V gene TRBV19 combines with J gene TRBJ2-1, with 8 bases lining up with TRBD1. Unmatched junction bases numbered 15, after V lost 3 bases and J lost 5 bases. Germline CDR1 is LNHDA and CDR2 is SQIVND (reference sequence). This CDR3 has 18 amino acids. CDR3 in amino acids: CASSIRDRYAEGHNEQFF. DNA of the CDR3: TGTGCCAGTAGTATTCGGGACAGGTATGCCGAGGGGCACAATGAGCAGTTCTTC.

There are a few counts of this clonotype. V gene TRBV23-1 combines with J gene TRBJ1-5; D gene uncertain. TRBV23-1 has ORF status, its function being uncertain. The CDR3 consists of 12 residues. V was pared by 0 bases and J by 8 bases, with 5 bases between. The CDR3 bases are TGCGCCAGCAGTCAATCGAGAAAGCCCCAGCATTTT. This translates into CASSQSRKPQHF.

J is TRBJ1-1 and V is TRBV29-1; TRBD1 matches 10 bases. The CDR3 consists of 16 residues. The germline V gene has CDR1 SQVTM and CDR2 ANQGSEA. The V and J ends lost 8 bases and 6 bases, in that order; junction bases with no gene match: 18. CDR3 residues: CSLPAGQGKEGAEAFF. CDR3 bases: TGCAGCCTACCTGCGGGACAGGGGAAAGAGGGGGCTGAAGCTTTCTTT.

This clonotype appeared a few times. The rearrangement joins TRBV20-1 to TRBJ2-2; no reliable D call. Trimming stripped 0 bases from V and 1 base from J, with 12 bases between. The germline V gene has CDR1 DFQATT and CDR2 SNEGSKA (reference sequence). CDR3 length: 16 amino acids. The CDR3 region has the DNA TGCAGTGCTAGAGATCACCGGGCGGTGAACACCGGGGAGCTGTTTTTT. This translates into CSARDHRAVNTGELFF.

A word on this clonotype: Sequence at one end of the junction differs from germline and may be a read error. The chain employs TRBV7-6 and TRBJ2-3, with D possibly being TRBD2 (5 bases). Germline CDR1 is SGHVS and CDR2 is FNYEAQ. CDR3 size: 16 residues. The CDR3 sequence is CASSLGLEGETDTQYF. The CDR3 nucleotides read TGTGCTAGCAGCTTAGGACTCGAGGGAGAGACAGATACGCAGTATTTT.

This chain uses TRBV11-2 with TRBJ1-2; 11 nucleotides agree with TRBD1. The V gene's germline CDR1 is SGHAT and CDR2 FQNNGV. There are 17 residues in the CDR3. Trimming took 5 bases from V and 3 from J; bases not matched to a gene: 11. CDR3 loop: CASSIRPGQGVDYGYTF. The CDR3 DNA reads as TGTGCCAGCAGCATAAGACCGGGACAGGGGGTCGACTATGGCTACACCTTC.

The chain links TRBV5-6 to TRBJ2-3; 8 bases map to TRBD2. The CDR3 contains 17 residues. The germline V gene has CDR1 SGHDT and CDR2 YYEEEE. V gave up 4 bases and J gave up 0 bases; unmatched junction bases: 10. CDR3 DNA sequence: TGTGCCAGCAGCCCCCCGGGGGGGCGCCCTAGCACAGATACGCAGTATTTT. The encoded protein is CASSPPGGRPSTDTQYF.

This chain links TRBV27 with TRBJ1-4, with D hard to call. Germline V gene data show CDR1 as MNHEY and CDR2 as SMNVEV (reference sequence). This CDR3 is 12 amino acids long. V dropped 5 bases and J dropped 6 bases, with 7 bases sitting between them. CDR3 DNA sequence: TGTGCCAGCAGTGGAACGGATGAAAAACTGTTTTTT. Protein: CASSGTDEKLFF.

The rearrangement uses TRBV12-3 or TRBV12-4 and TRBJ2-7; D unresolved. The CDR3 is 13 residues long. Trimming left V 3 bases short and J 1 base short, with 7 bases between. For the CDR3, the DNA is TGTGCCAGCAGTTTCCCCGAGTCCTACGAGCAGTACTTC. This codes for CASSFPESYEQYF.

J is TRBJ2-1 and V is TRBV12-3 or TRBV12-4, with D perhaps given as TRBD1 or TRBD2 (5 bases each). This CDR3 region has 12 residues. Trimming left V 8 bases short and J 7 bases short, with 12 bases between. The CDR3 loop reads CASVSGLNEQFF. CDR3 DNA: TGTGCCAGCGTCTCGGGGCTTAATGAGCAGTTCTTC.

The genes are TRBV4-2 and TRBJ2-3, with TRBD2 matching over 8 bases. Germline CDR1 LGHNA, CDR2 YNFKEQ. The CDR3 sequence is 16 residues long. Trimming at V came to 0 bases and at J to 2 bases, leaving 4 bases not matched to a gene. CDR3 nucleotide sequence: TGTGCCAGCAGCCAAGACGACGGGGGGGACACAGATACGCAGTATTTT. It encodes CASSQDDGGDTDTQYF.

The V gene is TRBV7-8, the J gene TRBJ2-1; no clear D gene. The CDR3 length is 15 residues. Trimming took 4 bases from V and 3 from J, leaving 13 bases between them. Germline V lookup: CDR1 SGHVS, CDR2 FQNEAQ. Here the CDR3 DNA reads TGTGCCAGCAGCTCAACCCCAGAGTTCTACAATGAGCAGTTCTTC. This encodes CASSSTPEFYNEQFF.

The chain carries TRBV28 and TRBJ1-1; D gene ambiguous. Per the germline V gene, CDR1 is MDHEN and CDR2 is SYDVKM. The CDR3 is 15 residues long. The V end lost 2 bases, the J end lost 0 bases, and 10 bases lay between the germline ends. The CDR3 sequence is CASSLEKSMNTEAFF. In DNA form, the CDR3 reads TGTGCCAGCAGTTTAGAGAAGAGTATGAACACTGAAGCTTTCTTT.

With respect to this clonotype: This may come from a read error, since a much larger clone is one base off. The CDR3 ends on some other residue instead of the conserved phenylalanine or tryptophan, so this is likely a read error. This chain joins TRBV7-3 and TRBJ2-6; D might be TRBD2 (5 bases). The CDR3 is 16 residues long. V was clipped by 4 bases and J by 2 bases, with 12 bases between them. Germline lookup yields CDR1 SGHTA and CDR2 FQGTGA. The CDR3 loop reads CASSSEGLAGANVLTL. The CDR3 DNA sequence: TGTGCCAGCAGCTCCGAGGGCTTGGCTGGGGCCAACGTCCTGACTTTA.

This clonotype was found a few times. The chain is built from TRBV27 and TRBJ2-7, with TRBD1 matching 10 bases. Germline lookup yields CDR1 MNHEY and CDR2 SMNVEV (reference sequence). V was pared by 4 bases and J by 4 bases, with 7 bases of the junction left unmatched. The CDR3 covers 15 residues. For the CDR3, the DNA is TGTGCCAGCAGTTCACCCGGGACAGGGGATTACGAGCAGTACTTC. It translates to CASSSPGTGDYEQYF.

The sample holds many counts of this clonotype. The V and J genes are TRBV6-2 or TRBV6-3 and TRBJ2-1; D might be TRBD2 (6 bases). With 2 bases removed from V and 6 bases from J, the gap between germline ends came to 41 bases. The germline CDR1 and CDR2 sequences are MNHEY and SVGEGT. The CDR3 runs to 24 residues. CDR3 sequence reads: CASSYPIGRDEIGGGWSNINEQFF. For the CDR3, the DNA is TGTGCCAGCAGTTACCCTATTGGACGTGATGAGATAGGAGGAGGGTGGTCCAACATCAATGAGCAGTTCTTC.

V gene TRBV19 combines with J gene TRBJ2-5; 11 bases agree with TRBD2. Germline V gives CDR1 LNHDA, CDR2 SQIVND (reference sequence). Trimming cost V 1 base and J 1 base; bases outside gene matches: 5. The CDR3 length is 17 residues. As DNA, the CDR3 is TGTGCCAGTAGTATAGGATTACTAGCGGGGGTCCAAGAGACCCAGTACTTC. This translates into CASSIGLLAGVQETQYF.

This chain links TRBV7-6 with TRBJ2-1, with 9 bases that match TRBD2. From germline, CDR1 is SGHVS and CDR2 FNYEAQ. Losses at the gene ends were 5 bases for V and 10 bases for J; bases not matched to a gene: 15. There are 16 residues in the CDR3. The CDR3 bases are TGTGCCAGCAGCCCACTCTTAGCGGGAGTTTTTGGGGAGCAGTTCTTC. Translation: CASSPLLAGVFGEQFF.

This clonotype turned up a few times. V and J are TRBV7-8 and TRBJ1-2; D gene ambiguous. This CDR3 comprises 14 residues. Trimming cost V 0 bases and J 6 bases, with 11 bases left between them. The germline V gene has CDR1 SGHVS and CDR2 FQNEAQ. This chain's CDR3 is CASSLAFSVHGYTF. CDR3 DNA: TGTGCCAGCAGCTTAGCGTTCAGTGTTCATGGCTACACCTTC.

This chain joins TRBV11-2 and TRBJ2-7; TRBD2 matches at 8 bases. The junction had 12 bases not matched to a gene; V was cut back by 5 bases and J by 6 bases. This CDR3 is 15 amino acids long. CDR1 and CDR2 from the germline V gene are SGHAT and FQNNGV. CDR3 bases: TGTGCCAGCAGCCCTCCCCCGGGGGGGCATTCCGAGCAGTACTTC. This sequence encodes CASSPPPGGHSEQYF. Looking up the rest from reference TRBV11-2 and TRBJ2-7 gives the full variable domain: EAGVAQSPRYKIIEKRQSVAFWCNPISGHATLYWYQQILGQGPKLLIQFQNNGVVDDSQLPKDRFSAERLKGVDSTLKIQPAKLEDSAVYLCASSPPPGGHSEQYFGPGTRLTVT.

The gene calls are TRBV11-2 and TRBJ1-6; D is ambiguous. The CDR3 contains 17 residues. V was cut by 5 bases and J by 0 bases, with 14 bases left in between. Germline-derived CDR1 and CDR2 are SGHAT and FQNNGV. The CDR3 region is CASSTWVGVSYNSPLHF. The DNA for the CDR3 is TGTGCCAGCAGCACTTGGGTCGGGGTCTCCTATAATTCACCCCTCCACTTT.

About this clonotype: The CDR3 carries no conserved terminal phenylalanine or tryptophan, so it likely arises from a read error. The V gene is TRBV7-1, the J gene TRBJ2-5, with 10 bases fitting TRBD2. TRBV7-1 has ORF status, its function being uncertain. This CDR3 has 16 residues. J gave up 6 bases and V 5 bases, and 12 bases lay outside the gene matches. The CDR3 spells CASSPSAGGRMKTQYL. The DNA of the CDR3 is TGTGCCAGCAGCCCCTCAGCGGGAGGGAGGATGAAGACCCAGTACTTA.

This rearrangement joins TRBV20-1 to TRBJ2-1; the D gene is possibly TRBD1 (6 bases). V lost 0 bases and J lost 3, with 12 bases in between. The CDR3 has 15 amino acids. Germline V gene sequence: CDR1 DFQATT, CDR2 SNEGSKA (reference sequence). The CDR3 is CSARDLTGLYNEQFF. The CDR3, as DNA: TGCAGTGCTAGAGATTTGACAGGCCTCTACAATGAGCAGTTCTTC.

This clonotype was picked up many times. The chain is built from TRBV12-3 or TRBV12-4 and TRBJ2-1, with TRBD1 as a possible D gene (6 bases). V was cut by 1 base and J by 7 bases, with 11 bases left in between. This CDR3 comprises 14 residues. The CDR3, as DNA: TGTGCCAGCAGTTTAGAACAGGGTGGGAATGAGCAGTTCTTC. As protein: CASSLEQGGNEQFF.

V gene TRBV28 combines with J gene TRBJ2-5; 9 positions agree with TRBD1. V lost 5 bases, J lost 1 base, and 8 bases stayed unmatched. CDR3 length: 16 residues. From germline, CDR1 is MDHEN and CDR2 SYDVKM. The CDR3 sequence: CASSISGTGFQETQYF. Here the CDR3 DNA reads TGTGCCAGCAGTATTTCCGGGACAGGGTTCCAAGAGACCCAGTACTTC.

The chain combines TRBV9 with TRBJ2-1, with a tentative D call TRBD2 (7 bases). The ends were cut back, 4 bases at V and 7 bases at J, with 12 bases in the middle. The CDR3 totals 13 residues. Germline V gives CDR1 SGDLS, CDR2 YYNGEE. The CDR3 sequence is CASSHGGANEQFF. The CDR3 nucleotides are TGTGCCAGCAGCCATGGGGGGGCGAATGAGCAGTTCTTC.